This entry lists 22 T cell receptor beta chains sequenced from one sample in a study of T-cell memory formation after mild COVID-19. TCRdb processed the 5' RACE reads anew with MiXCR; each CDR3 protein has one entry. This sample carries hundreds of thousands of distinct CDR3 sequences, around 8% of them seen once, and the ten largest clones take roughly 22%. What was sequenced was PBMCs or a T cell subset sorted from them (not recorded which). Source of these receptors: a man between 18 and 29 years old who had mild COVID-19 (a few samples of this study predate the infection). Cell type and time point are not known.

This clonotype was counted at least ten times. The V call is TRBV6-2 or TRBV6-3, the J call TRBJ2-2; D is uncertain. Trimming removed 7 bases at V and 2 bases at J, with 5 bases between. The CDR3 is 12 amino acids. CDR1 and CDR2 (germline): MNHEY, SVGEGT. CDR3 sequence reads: CASTENTGELFF. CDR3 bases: TGTGCCAGCACTGAAAACACCGGGGAGCTGTTTTTT.

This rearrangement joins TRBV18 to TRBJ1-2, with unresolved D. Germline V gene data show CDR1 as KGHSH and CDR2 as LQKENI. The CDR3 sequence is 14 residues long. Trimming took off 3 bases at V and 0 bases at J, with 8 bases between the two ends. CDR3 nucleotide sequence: TGTGCCAGCTCACCTACCAGTACTAACTATGGCTACACCTTC. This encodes CASSPTSTNYGYTF.

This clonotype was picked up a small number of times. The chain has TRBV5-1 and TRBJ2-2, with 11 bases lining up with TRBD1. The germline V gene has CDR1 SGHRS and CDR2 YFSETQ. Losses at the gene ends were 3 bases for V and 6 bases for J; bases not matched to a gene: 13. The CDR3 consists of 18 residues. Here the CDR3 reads CASSSAPWTGGLPGELFF. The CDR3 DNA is TGCGCCAGCAGCTCCGCCCCCTGGACAGGGGGCTTACCCGGGGAGCTGTTTTTT.

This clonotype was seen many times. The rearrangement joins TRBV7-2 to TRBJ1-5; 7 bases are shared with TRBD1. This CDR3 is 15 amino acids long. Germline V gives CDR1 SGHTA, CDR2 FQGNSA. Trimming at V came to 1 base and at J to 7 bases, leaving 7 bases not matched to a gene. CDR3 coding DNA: TGTGCCAGCAGCTTAGTAGTCAGGGGGGGCCAGCCCCAGCATTTT. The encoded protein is CASSLVVRGGQPQHF.

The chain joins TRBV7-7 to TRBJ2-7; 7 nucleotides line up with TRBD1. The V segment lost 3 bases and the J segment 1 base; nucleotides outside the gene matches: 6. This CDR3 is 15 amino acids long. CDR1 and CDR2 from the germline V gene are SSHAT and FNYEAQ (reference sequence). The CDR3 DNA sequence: TGTGCCAGCAGCTTTGGGGACAGTCCGTCCTACGAGCAGTACTTC. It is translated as CASSFGDSPSYEQYF.

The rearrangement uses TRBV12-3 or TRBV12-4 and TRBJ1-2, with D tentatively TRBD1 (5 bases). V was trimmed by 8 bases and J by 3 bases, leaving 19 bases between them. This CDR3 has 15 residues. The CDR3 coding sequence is TGTGCCAGCCGGTCCTCCCCCCAGGGTGACTATGGCTACACCTTC. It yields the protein CASRSSPQGDYGYTF.

The CDR3 region has the DNA TGTGCCAGCAGCCAAGGGTTAGGAAGGGCGCAGTATTTT. This codes for CASSQGLGRAQYF. V and J are TRBV3-1 and TRBJ2-3; no definite D call. V was clipped by 1 base and J by 10 bases, with 12 bases between them. In germline, CDR1 is LGHDT, CDR2 YNNKEL (reference sequence). This CDR3 is built from 13 residues.

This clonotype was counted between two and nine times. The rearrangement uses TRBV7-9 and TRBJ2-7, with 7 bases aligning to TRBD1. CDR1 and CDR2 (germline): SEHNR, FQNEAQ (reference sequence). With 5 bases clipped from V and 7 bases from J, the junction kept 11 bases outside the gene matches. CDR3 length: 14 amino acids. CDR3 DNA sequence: TGTGCCAGCAGCCAAGGGGCTGGGACAGTGGAGCAGTACGTC. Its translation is CASSQGAGTVEQYV.

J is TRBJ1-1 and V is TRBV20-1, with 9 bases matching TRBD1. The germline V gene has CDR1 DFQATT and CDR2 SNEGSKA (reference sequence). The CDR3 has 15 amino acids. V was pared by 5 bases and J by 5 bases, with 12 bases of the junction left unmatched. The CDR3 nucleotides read TGCAGTGCTTGGGACAGGGTAGGCGGGCGTACTGAAGCTTTCTTT. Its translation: CSAWDRVGGRTEAFF.

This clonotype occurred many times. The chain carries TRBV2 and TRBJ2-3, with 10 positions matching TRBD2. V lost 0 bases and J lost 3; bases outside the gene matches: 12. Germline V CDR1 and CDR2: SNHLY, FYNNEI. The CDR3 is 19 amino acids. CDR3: CASSEAGLHELAGTDTQYF. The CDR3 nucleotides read TGTGCCAGCAGTGAAGCCGGCCTCCACGAACTAGCGGGGACAGATACGCAGTATTTT.

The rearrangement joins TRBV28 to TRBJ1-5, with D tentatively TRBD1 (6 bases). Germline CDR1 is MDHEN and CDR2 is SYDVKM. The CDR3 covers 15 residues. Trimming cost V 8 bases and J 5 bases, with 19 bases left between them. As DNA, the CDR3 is TGTGCCAGCGTGGCCCGTACAGGGTCGGATCAGCCCCAGCATTTT. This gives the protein CASVARTGSDQPQHF.

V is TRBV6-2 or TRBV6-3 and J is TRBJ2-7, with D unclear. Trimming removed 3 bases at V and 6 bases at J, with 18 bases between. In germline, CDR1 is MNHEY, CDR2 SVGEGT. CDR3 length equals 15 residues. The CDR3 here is CASSYAQSFFGEQYF. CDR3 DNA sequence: TGTGCCAGCAGTTATGCGCAGTCATTTTTCGGCGAGCAGTACTTC.

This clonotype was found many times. The CDR3 spells CASSGGQVTDTQYF. The CDR3, as DNA: TGTGCCAGCAGCGGGGGACAGGTCACAGATACGCAGTATTTT. The chain recombines TRBV9 with TRBJ2-3; TRBD1 matches 8 bases. The trim removed 3 bases at V and 2 bases at J, leaving 2 bases unmatched. The germline CDR1 and CDR2 sequences are SGDLS and YYNGEE. CDR3 length: 14 amino acids.

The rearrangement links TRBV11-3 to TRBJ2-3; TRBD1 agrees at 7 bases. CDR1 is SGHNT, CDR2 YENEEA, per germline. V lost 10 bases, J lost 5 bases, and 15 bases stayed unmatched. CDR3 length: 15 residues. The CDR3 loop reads CATSRGGPKGDTQYF. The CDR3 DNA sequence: TGTGCCACTTCGCGAGGGGGCCCTAAGGGAGATACGCAGTATTTT.

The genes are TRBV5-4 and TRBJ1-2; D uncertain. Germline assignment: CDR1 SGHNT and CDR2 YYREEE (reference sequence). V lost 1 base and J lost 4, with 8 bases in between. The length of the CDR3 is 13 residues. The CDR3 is CASSLSQSYGYTF. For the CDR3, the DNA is TGTGCCAGCAGCTTGTCCCAGAGCTATGGCTACACCTTC.

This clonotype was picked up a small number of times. CDR3 amino acids: CSAQLGLYNEQFF. CDR3 DNA sequence: TGCAGTGCGCAGCTTGGACTATACAATGAGCAGTTCTTC. J is TRBJ2-1 and V is TRBV20-1; D perhaps matches TRBD2 (6 bases). The germline gives CDR1 DFQATT, CDR2 SNEGSKA (reference sequence). This CDR3 contains 13 residues. Between the trimmed V and J ends, which lost 6 bases and 4 bases, there was a span of 13 bases.

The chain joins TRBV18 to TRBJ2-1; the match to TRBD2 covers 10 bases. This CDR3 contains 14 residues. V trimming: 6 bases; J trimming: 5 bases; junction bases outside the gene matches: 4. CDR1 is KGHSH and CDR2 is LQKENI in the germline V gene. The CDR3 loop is CASSTLAGNNEQFF. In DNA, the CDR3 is TGTGCCAGCTCGACACTAGCGGGAAACAATGAGCAGTTCTTC.

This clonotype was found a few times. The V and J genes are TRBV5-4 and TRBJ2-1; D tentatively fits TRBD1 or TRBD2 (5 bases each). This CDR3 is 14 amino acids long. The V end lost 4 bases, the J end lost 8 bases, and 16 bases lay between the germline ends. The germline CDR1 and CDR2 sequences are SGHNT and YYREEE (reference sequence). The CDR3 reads CASSRGPTEDEQFF. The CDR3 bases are TGTGCCAGCAGCCGGGGACCAACCGAGGATGAGCAGTTCTTC.

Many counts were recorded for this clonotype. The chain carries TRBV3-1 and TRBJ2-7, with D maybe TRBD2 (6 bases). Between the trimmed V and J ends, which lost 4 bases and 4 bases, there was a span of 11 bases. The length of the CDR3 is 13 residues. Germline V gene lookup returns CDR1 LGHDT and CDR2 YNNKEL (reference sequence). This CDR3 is CASSLGGRYEQYF. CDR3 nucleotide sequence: TGTGCCAGCAGCCTTGGGGGGAGGTACGAGCAGTACTTC.

In nucleotides, the CDR3 is TGCGCCAGCAGCCAAGATCCGGGACTAGCGGGGGGCCTTCCGTTCTTC. It yields the protein CASSQDPGLAGGLPFF. This chain joins TRBV4-1 and TRBJ2-1, with 15 positions matching TRBD2. V gave up 0 bases and J gave up 15 bases; unmatched junction bases: 9. Germline CDR1 is MGHRA and CDR2 is YSYEKL. The CDR3 runs to 16 residues.

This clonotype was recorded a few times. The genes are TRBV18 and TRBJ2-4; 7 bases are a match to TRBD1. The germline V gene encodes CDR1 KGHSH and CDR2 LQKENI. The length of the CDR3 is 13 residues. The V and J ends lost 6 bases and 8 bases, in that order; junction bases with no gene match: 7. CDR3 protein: CASSWGQTDIQYF. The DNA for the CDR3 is TGTGCCAGCTCCTGGGGACAGACGGACATTCAGTACTTC.

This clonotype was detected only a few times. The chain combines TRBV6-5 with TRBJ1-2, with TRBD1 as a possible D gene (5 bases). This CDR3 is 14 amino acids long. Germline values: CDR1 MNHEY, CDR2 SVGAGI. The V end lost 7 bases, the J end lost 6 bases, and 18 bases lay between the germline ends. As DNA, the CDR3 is TGTGCCAGCACCCTCGACCGACAGACCCATGGCTACACCTTC. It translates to CASTLDRQTHGYTF.